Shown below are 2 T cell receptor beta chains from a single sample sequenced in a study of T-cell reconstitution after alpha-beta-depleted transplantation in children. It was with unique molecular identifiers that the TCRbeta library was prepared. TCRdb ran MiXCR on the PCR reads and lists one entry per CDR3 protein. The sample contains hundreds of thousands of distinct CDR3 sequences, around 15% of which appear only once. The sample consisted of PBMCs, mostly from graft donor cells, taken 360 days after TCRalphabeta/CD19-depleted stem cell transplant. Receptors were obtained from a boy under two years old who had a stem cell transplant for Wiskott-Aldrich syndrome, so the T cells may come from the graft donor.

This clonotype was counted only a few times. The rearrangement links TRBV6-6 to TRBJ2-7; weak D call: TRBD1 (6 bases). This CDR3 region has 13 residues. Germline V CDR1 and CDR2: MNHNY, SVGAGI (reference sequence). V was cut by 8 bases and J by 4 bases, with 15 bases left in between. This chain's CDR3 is CASRTDFLYEQYF. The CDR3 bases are TGTGCCAGCCGGACAGATTTTTTGTACGAGCAGTACTTC.

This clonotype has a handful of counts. This chain's CDR3 is CSARTQGQGNTIYF. The CDR3 region has the DNA TGCAGTGCTAGGACTCAAGGACAAGGAAACACCATATATTTT. This chain connects TRBV20-1 to TRBJ1-3; D may be TRBD1 (5 bases). This CDR3 is built from 14 residues. The germline CDR1 and CDR2 sequences are DFQATT and SNEGSKA (reference sequence). Between the trimmed V and J ends, which lost 3 bases and 4 bases, there was a span of 13 bases.